This T cell receptor beta chain was identified in a study of CD8 T cells in ankylosing spondylitis. The J segment lost 7 bases and the V segment lost 5 bases, leaving 8 bases of the junction unmatched. The CDR3 spans 15 residues. General study points: Blood from ankylosing spondylitis patients appeared to carry a characteristic roughly eight-variant TCR beta motif. Peripheral blood held disease-linked clones only at relatively low frequency, and these were CD8+.

Ten or more counts support this clonotype. Its antigen is as yet unknown. TCRdb itself ran the 5' RACE reads through MiXCR, one entry per CDR3 protein. Of about 540,000 distinct CDR3 sequences listed, 12% are singletons. The sample comprised blood, either unsorted or a sorted T cell fraction (not recorded which). The rearrangement joins TRBV12-3 or TRBV12-4 to TRBJ2-1; 10 nucleotides line up with TRBD1. This clonotype was sampled from a male donor with ankylosing spondylitis. CDR3 residues: CASSPGQGLFNEQFF. Written as DNA, the CDR3 is TGTGCCAGCAGTCCGGGACAGGGGTTGTTTAATGAGCAGTTCTTC.